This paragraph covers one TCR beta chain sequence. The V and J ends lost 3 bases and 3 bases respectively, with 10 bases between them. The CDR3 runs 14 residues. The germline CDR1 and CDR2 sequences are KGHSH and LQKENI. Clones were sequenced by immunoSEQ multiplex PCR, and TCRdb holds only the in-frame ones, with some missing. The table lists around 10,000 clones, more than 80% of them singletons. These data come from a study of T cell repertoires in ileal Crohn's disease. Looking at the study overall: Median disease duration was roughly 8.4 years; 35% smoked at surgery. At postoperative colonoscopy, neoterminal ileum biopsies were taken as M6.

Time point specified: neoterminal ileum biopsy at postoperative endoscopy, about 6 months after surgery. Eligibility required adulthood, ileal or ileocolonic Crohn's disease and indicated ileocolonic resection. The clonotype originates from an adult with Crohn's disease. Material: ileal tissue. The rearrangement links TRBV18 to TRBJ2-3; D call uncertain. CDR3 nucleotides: TGTGCCAGCTCACCCCCCCCTTATACAGATACGCAGTATTTT. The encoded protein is CASSPPPYTDTQYF.